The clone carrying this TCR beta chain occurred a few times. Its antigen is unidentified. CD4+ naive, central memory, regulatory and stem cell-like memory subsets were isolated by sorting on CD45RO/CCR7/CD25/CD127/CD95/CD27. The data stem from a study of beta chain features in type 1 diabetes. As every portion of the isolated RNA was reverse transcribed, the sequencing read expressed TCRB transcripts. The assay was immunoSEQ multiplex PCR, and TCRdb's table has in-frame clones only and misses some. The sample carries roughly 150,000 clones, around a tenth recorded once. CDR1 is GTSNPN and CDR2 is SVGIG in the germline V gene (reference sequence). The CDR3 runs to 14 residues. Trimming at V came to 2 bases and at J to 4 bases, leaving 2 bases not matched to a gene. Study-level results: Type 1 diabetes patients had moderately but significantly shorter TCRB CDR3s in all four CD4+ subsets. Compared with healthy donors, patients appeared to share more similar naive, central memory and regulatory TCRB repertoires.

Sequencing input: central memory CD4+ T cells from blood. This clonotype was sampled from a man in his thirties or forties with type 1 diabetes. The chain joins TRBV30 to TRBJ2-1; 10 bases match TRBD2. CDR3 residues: CAWSRTSGYNEQFF. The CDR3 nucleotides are TGTGCCTGGAGTCGGACTAGCGGATACAATGAGCAGTTCTTC. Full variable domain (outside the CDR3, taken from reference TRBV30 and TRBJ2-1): SQTIHQWPATLVQPVGSPLSLECTVEGTSNPNLYWYRQAAGRGLQLLFYSVGIGQISSEVPQNLSASRPQDRQFILSSKKLLLSDSGFYLCAWSRTSGYNEQFFGPGTRLTVL.